Listed below are T cell receptor beta chains from one sample, sequenced in a study of cytomegalovirus exposure and HLA in healthy donors. The method was immunoSEQ multiplex PCR; TCRdb's version includes in-frame clones alone and lacks a portion of them. This sample yields about 110,000 clones, of which roughly 69% are seen a single time; 4.5% to 5.5% belongs to the top ten. What was sequenced was PBMCs. These receptors were obtained from a woman in her sixties or seventies in good health and CMV-seropositive. The CDR3 runs from the conserved cysteine through the conserved F or W. A D gene is named only where the DNA matches it firmly. The size field is filled for only some rows; it gives once, few, many or a size class.

d_gene	v_gene	j_gene	abundance	CDR3aa	CDR3nt
TRBD1	TRBV6-5	TRBJ1-1	few	CASRQTGQGNTEAFF	TGTGCCAGCAGACAAACAGGACAGGGAAACACTGAAGCTTTCTTT
.	TRBV5-4	TRBJ2-1	.	CASRRRFTNEQFF	TGTGCCAGCAGACGGAGGTTTACGAATGAGCAGTTCTTC
.	TRBV9	TRBJ2-2	.	CASSVWPKEWGELFF	TGTGCCAGCAGCGTCTGGCCGAAGGAGTGGGGGGAGCTGTTTTTT
TRBD1	TRBV6-5	TRBJ1-6	.	CASSFQGDNSPLHF	TGTGCCAGCAGTTTCCAGGGGGATAATTCACCCCTCCACTTT
.	TRBV2	TRBJ1-5	.	CASSDLGGTFDQPQHF	TGTGCCAGCAGTGACTTGGGAGGGACATTTGATCAGCCCCAGCATTTT
TRBD1	TRBV11-2	TRBJ2-7	few	CASSRDRGRYYEQYF	TGTGCCAGCAGCCGAGACAGGGGTCGGTACTACGAGCAGTACTTC
.	TRBV27	TRBJ1-1	.	CASSLGAPRGTEAFF	TGTGCCAGCAGTTTGGGGGCCCCCCGGGGCACTGAAGCTTTCTTT
TRBD1	TRBV7-2	TRBJ2-1	few	CASSLLLGQGYNEQFF	TGTGCCAGCAGCTTACTGTTGGGACAGGGCTACAATGAGCAGTTCTTC
TRBD2	TRBV30	TRBJ2-5	few	CAWRGGGARETQYF	TGTGCCTGGAGAGGCGGGGGGGCGCGAGAGACCCAGTACTTC
.	TRBV6-6	TRBJ1-3	.	CASTRTAGNTIYF	TGTGCCAGCACCAGGACAGCTGGAAACACCATATATTTT
TRBD1	TRBV6-5	TRBJ1-2	.	CASSRGSGGINGYTF	TGTGCCAGCAGCCGCGGGTCAGGGGGTATAAACGGCTACACCTTC
TRBD2	TRBV5-1	TRBJ2-6	few	CASSLGGGSGANVLTF	TGCGCCAGCAGCTTGGGGGGGGGCTCTGGGGCCAACGTCCTGACTTTC
TRBD1	TRBV7-2	TRBJ2-7	.	CASGIVGTGPYEQYF	TGTGCCAGCGGAATTGTCGGGACAGGCCCCTACGAGCAGTACTTC
.	TRBV6-1	TRBJ2-5	.	CASRAQETQYF	TGTGCCAGCCGCGCTCAAGAGACCCAGTACTTC
.	TRBV6-5	TRBJ2-7	.	CASSYSQGMTYEQYF	TGTGCCAGCAGTTACTCCCAGGGGATGACCTACGAGCAGTACTTC
TRBD2	TRBV27	TRBJ2-7	.	CASSLAGTSPTRQYF	TGTGCCAGCAGTTTAGCTGGGACTAGCCCTACTCGGCAGTACTTC
.	TRBV5-1	TRBJ2-1	.	CASSLIGGEYNEQFF	TGCGCCAGCAGCTTAATTGGGGGCGAGTACAATGAGCAGTTCTTC
TRBD1	TRBV19	TRBJ2-7	.	CASSLRTGTGASSYEQYF	TGTGCCAGTAGTCTGAGAACCGGGACAGGGGCCAGCTCCTACGAGCAGTACTTC
TRBD1	TRBV19	TRBJ2-2	.	CASTTTGLDTGELFF	TGTGCCAGTACCACGACAGGGTTGGACACCGGGGAGCTGTTTTTT
TRBD1	TRBV29-1	TRBJ2-6	.	CSVLGQGRANVLTF	TGCAGCGTGCTTGGACAGGGCCGGGCCAACGTCCTGACTTTC
TRBD1	TRBV5-1	TRBJ2-7	.	CASSLSGGSYEQYF	TGCGCCAGCAGCTTGTCAGGGGGCTCCTACGAGCAGTACTTC
.	TRBV7-3	TRBJ1-6	.	CASSLMGPGDSPLHF	TGTGCCAGCAGCTTAATGGGTCCCGGAGATTCACCCCTCCACTTT
TRBD2	TRBV29-1	TRBJ2-1	.	CSVEGGRPHEFF	TGCAGCGTTGAGGGGGGGAGGCCGCACGAGTTCTTC
.	TRBV18	TRBJ2-6	.	CASSPRRYSGANVLTF	TGTGCCAGCTCACCACGCCGCTACTCTGGGGCCAACGTCCTGACTTTC
.	TRBV13	TRBJ2-3	.	CASSFSTRLASTDTQYF	TGTGCCAGCAGCTTTTCGACTAGATTGGCTAGCACAGATACGCAGTATTTT
TRBD2	TRBV6-1	TRBJ2-3	few	CASSEVGGADTQYF	TGTGCCAGCAGTGAAGTTGGGGGGGCAGATACGCAGTATTTT
.	TRBV30	TRBJ2-2	.	CAWRMGDRYLLAGELFF	TGTGCCTGGCGTATGGGCGACAGGTATCTCCTCGCCGGGGAGCTGTTTTTT
TRBD1	TRBV9	TRBJ1-1	once	CASSVTRDRGPVNTEAFF	TGTGCCAGCAGCGTAACCCGGGACAGGGGGCCGGTGAACACTGAAGCTTTCTTT
TRBD1	TRBV29-1	TRBJ2-5	few	CSTGTGAGIQYF	TGCAGCACCGGGACAGGGGCAGGAATCCAGTACTTC
.	TRBV2	TRBJ1-1	.	CASSEDRVNTEAFF	TGTGCCAGCAGTGAAGACCGGGTGAACACTGAAGCTTTCTTT
.	TRBV27	TRBJ1-1	.	CASSLGLGSTEAFF	TGTGCCAGCAGTTTGGGGTTAGGGAGCACTGAAGCTTTCTTT
TRBD1	TRBV7-6	TRBJ1-1	.	CASSTGTVNTEAFF	TGTGCCAGCAGCACTGGGACAGTCAACACTGAAGCTTTCTTT
.	TRBV5-1	TRBJ2-5	.	CASSLETGRETQYF	TGCGCCAGCAGCTTGGAAACAGGGCGGGAGACCCAGTACTTC
.	TRBV2	TRBJ2-7	.	CASRRSGWIYEQYF	TGTGCCAGCAGACGGTCCGGGTGGATATACGAGCAGTACTTC
TRBD1	TRBV7-9	TRBJ1-5	.	CASSPGQGNQPQHF	TGTGCCAGCAGTCCAGGACAGGGCAATCAGCCCCAGCATTTT
TRBD1	TRBV20-1	TRBJ1-2	.	CSAWTGGGYTF	TGCAGTGCTTGGACAGGGGGAGGCTACACCTTC
.	TRBV18	TRBJ1-2	.	CASSPPTLNYGYTF	TGTGCCAGCTCACCACCGACACTTAACTATGGCTACACCTTC
TRBD2	TRBV6-5	TRBJ2-5	once	CASSYSVAGPGETQYF	TGTGCCAGCAGTTACTCGGTAGCGGGGCCGGGGGAGACCCAGTACTTC
TRBD1	TRBV25-1	TRBJ2-5	.	CASNRGQETQYF	TGTGCCAGCAACAGGGGGCAGGAGACCCAGTACTTC
.	TRBV27	TRBJ1-5	few	CASRSLRSDQPQHF	TGTGCCAGCAGATCACTCAGGTCAGATCAGCCCCAGCATTTT
.	TRBV2	TRBJ1-2	once	CASSELRQDGYTF	TGTGCCAGCAGTGAGCTACGACAGGATGGCTACACCTTC
TRBD1	TRBV27	TRBJ2-6	.	CASSRTGGSSGANVLTF	TGTGCCAGCAGTCGGACAGGGGGCAGCTCTGGGGCCAACGTCCTGACTTTC
.	TRBV29-1	TRBJ2-1	.	CSVEGSGPTYNEQFF	TGCAGCGTTGAAGGAAGCGGGCCCACCTACAATGAGCAGTTCTTC
.	TRBV7-2	TRBJ1-1	.	CASRITGTEAFF	TGTGCCAGCAGGATTACAGGTACTGAAGCTTTCTTT
.	TRBV30	TRBJ1-4	few	CAWKLAVRDEKLFF	TGTGCCTGGAAGCTTGCAGTGAGGGATGAAAAACTGTTTTTT
.	TRBV10-1	TRBJ2-2	.	CASSDFGLTNTGELFF	TGCGCCAGCAGTGACTTTGGGCTTACGAACACCGGGGAGCTGTTTTTT
.	TRBV7-9	TRBJ1-3	.	CASSLGGGAWNTIYF	TGTGCCAGCAGCTTAGGCGGGGGCGCTTGGAACACCATATATTTT
.	TRBV6-5	TRBJ2-7	few	CASSRSLTYEQYF	TGTGCCAGCAGTCGGTCCCTCACCTACGAGCAGTACTTC
.	TRBV6-1	TRBJ1-1	.	CASREAKNTEAFF	TGTGCCAGCCGAGAAGCCAAGAACACTGAAGCTTTCTTT
TRBD2	TRBV2	TRBJ2-1	.	CASRLGLAGDEQFF	TGTGCCAGCAGGTTGGGACTAGCTGGCGATGAGCAGTTCTTC
TRBD2	TRBV7-6	TRBJ2-1	once	CASSPGTSSEQFF	TGTGCCAGCAGCCCCGGGACTAGTAGTGAGCAGTTCTTC
TRBD2	TRBV19	TRBJ2-5	.	CASSTSSGGWGTQYF	TGTGCCAGTAGTACGAGTAGCGGGGGCTGGGGGACCCAGTACTTC
TRBD2	TRBV9	TRBJ2-5	.	CASSVKASGGSQYF	TGTGCCAGCAGCGTAAAGGCTAGCGGGGGCTCCCAGTACTTC
.	TRBV19	TRBJ2-5	.	CASSSLGGPQETQYF	TGTGCCAGTAGTTCACTCGGGGGACCACAAGAGACCCAGTACTTC